This T cell receptor (beta chain) was captured by sequencing in a study of blood T cell repertoires in COVID-19. About the research overall: Sources were T cells, B-cell-depleted T cells, or PBMCs; the material itself was cDNA or gDNA.

Source study methods: Quantification of nucleated cells was approximated via reference gene primer amplification. Libraries were prepared by immunoSEQ multiplex PCR; TCRdb keeps only in-frame clonotypes and omits some of them. Clonal size and the V and J genes are those of that table, whereas D and trimming came from the DNA. The sample has tens of thousands of clones; under 90% are singletons. Germline CDR1 reads MNHNY; CDR2 reads SVGAGI (reference sequence). J lost 4 bases, V lost 6 bases, and 10 bases had no gene match. The CDR3 runs 16 residues. The sample consisted of peripheral blood. This chain links TRBV6-6 with TRBJ2-2; 8 bases are shared with TRBD2. The source is a man of 80 years or more with acute or convalescent COVID-19. The chain's CDR3 is CASSGPGLEATGELFF. In DNA, the CDR3 is TGTGCCAGCAGCGGTCCGGGACTAGAGGCCACCGGGGAGCTGTTTTTT.